This T cell receptor beta chain was documented in a study of blood T cell repertoires in COVID-19. Sequenced by immunoSEQ multiplex PCR; TCRdb stores in-frame clones only, minus some. This sample has about 670,000 clones, with 90% found just once. The sequencing input was peripheral blood. This receptor was obtained from a woman younger than 35 with acute or convalescent COVID-19.

CDR3 in amino acids: CASSTSPGTSGTGELFF. The CDR3 region has the DNA TGTGCCAGCAGCACATCGCCGGGGACTAGCGGGACCGGGGAGCTGTTTTTT. The rearrangement uses TRBV7-8 and TRBJ2-2; 12 bases are a match to TRBD2. Germline V gene sequence: CDR1 SGHVS, CDR2 FQNEAQ. CDR3 length: 17 amino acids. V lost 5 bases, J lost 5 bases, and 9 bases stayed unmatched. Drawing the rest from reference TRBV7-8 and TRBJ2-2, the complete variable domain is GAGVSQSPRYKVAKRGQDVALRCDPISGHVSLFWYQQALGQGPEFLTYFQNEAQLDKSGLPSDRFFAERPEGSVSTLKIQRTQQEDSAVYLCASSTSPGTSGTGELFFGEGSRLTVL.